The entry below gives a single T cell receptor (beta chain) sequence along with its context. What it binds is not known. This sample stems from a study of cytomegalovirus exposure and HLA in healthy donors. Across the whole study: It was reported in a later analysis that the 90 to 150 validation repertoires used the same platform as the approximately 620 first-cohort repertoires. The study, taken as a whole, reports: For most TCR sequences rarity was the rule, although some public TCRs occurred in many donors. Reports described diagnosis of cytomegalovirus status by the classifier as highly specific and sensitive. The CMV antigen specificity of a few CMV-associated chains was confirmed through in vitro analysis.

Clones were sequenced by immunoSEQ multiplex PCR, and TCRdb holds only the in-frame ones, with some missing. The table lists approximately 65,000 clones, just over 95% of them singletons. Germline V gives CDR1 MNHEY, CDR2 SMNVEV (reference sequence). The CDR3 is 15 amino acids. V trimming: 5 bases; J trimming: 4 bases; junction bases outside the gene matches: 8. The sequencing sample was made of PBMCs. This chain uses TRBV27 with TRBJ1-1; TRBD1 matches at 9 bases. This clonotype was sampled from a woman aged 18-29 years in good health and CMV-seropositive. CDR3 loop: CASSLQTGGGTEAFF. CDR3 DNA: TGTGCCAGCAGTCTCCAGACAGGGGGAGGCACTGAAGCTTTCTTT.